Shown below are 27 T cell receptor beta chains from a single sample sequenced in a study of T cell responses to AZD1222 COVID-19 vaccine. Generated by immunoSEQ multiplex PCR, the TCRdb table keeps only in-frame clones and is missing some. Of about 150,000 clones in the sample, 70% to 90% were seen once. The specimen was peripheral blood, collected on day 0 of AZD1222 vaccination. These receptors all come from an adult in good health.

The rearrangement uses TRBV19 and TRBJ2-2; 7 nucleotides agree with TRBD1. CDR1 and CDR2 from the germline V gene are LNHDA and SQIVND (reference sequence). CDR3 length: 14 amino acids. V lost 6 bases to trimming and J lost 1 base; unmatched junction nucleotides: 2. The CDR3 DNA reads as TGTGCCAGTAGGACAGGGTTGAACACCGGGGAGCTGTTTTTT. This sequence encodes CASRTGLNTGELFF.

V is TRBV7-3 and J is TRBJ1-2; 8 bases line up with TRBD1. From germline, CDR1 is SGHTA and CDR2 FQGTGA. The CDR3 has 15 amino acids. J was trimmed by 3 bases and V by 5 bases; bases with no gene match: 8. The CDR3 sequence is CASSPGQGLHYGYTF. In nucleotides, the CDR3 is TGTGCCAGCAGCCCCGGACAGGGTCTACACTATGGCTACACCTTC.

This CDR3 is CASTSGESTYGYTF. In DNA form, the CDR3 reads TGTGCCAGCACTTCAGGGGAGTCCACCTATGGCTACACCTTC. V and J are TRBV7-9 and TRBJ1-2; tentatively, D is TRBD1 (6 bases). This CDR3 has 14 amino acids. Germline V gene sequence: CDR1 SEHNR, CDR2 FQNEAQ (reference sequence). V was trimmed by 7 bases and J by 4 bases, leaving 16 bases between them.

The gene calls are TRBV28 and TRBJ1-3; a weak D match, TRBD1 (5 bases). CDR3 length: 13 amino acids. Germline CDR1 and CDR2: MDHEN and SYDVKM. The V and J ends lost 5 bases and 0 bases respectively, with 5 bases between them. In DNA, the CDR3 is TGTGCCAGCAGTCAGGGCTCTGGAAACACCATATATTTT. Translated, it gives CASSQGSGNTIYF.

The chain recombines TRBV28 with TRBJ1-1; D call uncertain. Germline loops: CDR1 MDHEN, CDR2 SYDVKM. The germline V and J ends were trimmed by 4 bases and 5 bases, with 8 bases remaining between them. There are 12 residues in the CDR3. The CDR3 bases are TGTGCCAGCAGTTCCGTGGGGACTGAAGCTTTCTTT. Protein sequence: CASSSVGTEAFF.

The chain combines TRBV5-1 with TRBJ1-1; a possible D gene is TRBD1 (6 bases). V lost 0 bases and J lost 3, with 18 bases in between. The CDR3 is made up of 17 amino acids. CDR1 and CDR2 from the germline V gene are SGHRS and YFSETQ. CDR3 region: CASSLEFGGGVDTEAFF. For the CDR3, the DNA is TGCGCCAGCAGCTTGGAGTTCGGGGGCGGAGTGGACACTGAAGCTTTCTTT.

The CDR3: CASSLSGGMVGPRNSPLHF. The CDR3 DNA reads as TGTGCCAGCAGTTTGTCCGGGGGGATGGTCGGGCCTCGGAATTCACCCCTCCACTTT. The V and J genes are TRBV27 and TRBJ1-6, with D possibly matching TRBD1 (5 bases). Germline V gene lookup returns CDR1 MNHEY and CDR2 SMNVEV (reference sequence). The CDR3 sequence is 19 residues long. The germline V and J ends were trimmed by 3 bases and 7 bases, with 25 bases remaining between them.

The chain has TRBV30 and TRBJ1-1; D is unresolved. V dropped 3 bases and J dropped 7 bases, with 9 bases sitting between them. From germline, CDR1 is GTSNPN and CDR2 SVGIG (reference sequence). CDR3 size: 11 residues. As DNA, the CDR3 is TGTGCCTGGAGCGGCAGGCATGAAGCTTTCTTT. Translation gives CAWSGRHEAFF.

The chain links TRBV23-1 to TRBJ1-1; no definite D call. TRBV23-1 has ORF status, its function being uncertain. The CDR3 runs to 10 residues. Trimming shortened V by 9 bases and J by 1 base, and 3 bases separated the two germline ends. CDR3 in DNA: TGCGCCAGTGGGAACACTGAAGCTTTCTTT. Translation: CASGNTEAFF.

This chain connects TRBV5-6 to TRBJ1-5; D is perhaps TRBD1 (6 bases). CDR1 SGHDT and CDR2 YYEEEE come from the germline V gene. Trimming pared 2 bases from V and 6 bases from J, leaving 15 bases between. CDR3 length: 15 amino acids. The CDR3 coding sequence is TGTGCCAGCAGCTTCAATAAGAGGGGGAGTCAGCCCCAGCATTTT. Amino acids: CASSFNKRGSQPQHF.

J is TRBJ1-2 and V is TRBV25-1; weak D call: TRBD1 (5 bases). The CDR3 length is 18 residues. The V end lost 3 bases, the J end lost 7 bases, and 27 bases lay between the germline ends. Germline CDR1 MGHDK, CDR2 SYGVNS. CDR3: CASSDSGRPAGRLGGYTF. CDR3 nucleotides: TGTGCCAGCAGTGATTCGGGACGTCCAGCGGGGCGACTTGGTGGCTACACCTTC.

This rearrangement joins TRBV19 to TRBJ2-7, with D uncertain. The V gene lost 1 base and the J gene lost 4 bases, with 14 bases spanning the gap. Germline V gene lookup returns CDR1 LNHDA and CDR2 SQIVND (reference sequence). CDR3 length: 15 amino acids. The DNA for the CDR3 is TGTGCCAGTAGTATAGTTGGGCAGAGTCGATACGAGCAGTACTTC. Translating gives CASSIVGQSRYEQYF.

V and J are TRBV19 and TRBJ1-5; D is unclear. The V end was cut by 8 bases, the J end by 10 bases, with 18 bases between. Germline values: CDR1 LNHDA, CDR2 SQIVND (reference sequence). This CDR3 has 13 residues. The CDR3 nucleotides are TGTGCCAGTCTACCGACGGGCGGCTCCCCCCAGCATTTT. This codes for CASLPTGGSPQHF.

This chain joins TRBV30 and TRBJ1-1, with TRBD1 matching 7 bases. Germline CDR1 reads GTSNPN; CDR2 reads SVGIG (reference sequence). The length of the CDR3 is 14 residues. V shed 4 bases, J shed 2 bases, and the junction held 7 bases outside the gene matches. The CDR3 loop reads CAWILDRRNTEAFF. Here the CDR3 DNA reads TGTGCCTGGATCTTGGACAGGCGAAACACTGAAGCTTTCTTT.

CDR3 loop: CASSLNRDREAFF. CDR3 nucleotide sequence: TGTGCCAGCAGTTTAAACCGGGACAGGGAAGCTTTCTTT. This chain joins TRBV12-3 or TRBV12-4 and TRBJ1-1; 8 bases fit TRBD1. The CDR3 runs to 13 residues. Trimming took 2 bases from V and 8 from J; bases not matched to a gene: 4.

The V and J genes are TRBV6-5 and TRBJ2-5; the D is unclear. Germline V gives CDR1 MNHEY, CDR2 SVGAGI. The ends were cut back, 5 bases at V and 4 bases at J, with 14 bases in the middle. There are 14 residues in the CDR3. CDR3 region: CASSRRIGLETQYF. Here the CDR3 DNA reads TGTGCCAGCAGTCGACGTATAGGCTTAGAGACCCAGTACTTC.

CDR3 loop: CASSTSVDNTGELFF. CDR3 DNA: TGTGCCAGCAGCACTAGCGTGGATAACACCGGGGAGCTGTTTTTT. The V and J genes are TRBV25-1 and TRBJ2-2; 7 positions match TRBD2. The CDR3 contains 15 residues. CDR1 is MGHDK, CDR2 SYGVNS, per germline. With 6 bases clipped from V and 2 bases from J, the junction kept 6 bases outside the gene matches.

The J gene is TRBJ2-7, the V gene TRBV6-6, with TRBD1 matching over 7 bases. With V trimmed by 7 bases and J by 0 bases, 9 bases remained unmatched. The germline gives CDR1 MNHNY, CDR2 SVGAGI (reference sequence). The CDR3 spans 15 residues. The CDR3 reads CASTDREFRSYEQYF. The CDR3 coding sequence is TGTGCCAGCACTGACAGGGAATTTCGCTCCTACGAGCAGTACTTC.

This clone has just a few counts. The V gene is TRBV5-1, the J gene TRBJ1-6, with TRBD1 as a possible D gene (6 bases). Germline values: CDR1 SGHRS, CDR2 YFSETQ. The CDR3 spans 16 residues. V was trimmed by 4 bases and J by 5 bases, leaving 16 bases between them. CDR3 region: CASSQSFGQNNSPLHF. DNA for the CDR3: TGCGCCAGCAGCCAGTCGTTCGGACAGAATAATTCACCCCTCCACTTT.

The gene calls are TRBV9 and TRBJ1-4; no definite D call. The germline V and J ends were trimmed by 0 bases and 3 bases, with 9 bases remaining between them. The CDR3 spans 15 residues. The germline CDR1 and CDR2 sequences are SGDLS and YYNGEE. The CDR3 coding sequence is TGTGCCAGCAGCGTAGCTCCCATGGCTAATGAAAAACTGTTTTTT. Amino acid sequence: CASSVAPMANEKLFF. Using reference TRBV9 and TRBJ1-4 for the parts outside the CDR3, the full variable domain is DSGVTQTPKHLITATGQRVTLRCSPRSGDLSVYWYQQSLDQGLQFLIQYYNGEERAKGNILERFSAQQFPDLHSELNLSSLELGDSALYFCASSVAPMANEKLFFGSGTQLSVL.

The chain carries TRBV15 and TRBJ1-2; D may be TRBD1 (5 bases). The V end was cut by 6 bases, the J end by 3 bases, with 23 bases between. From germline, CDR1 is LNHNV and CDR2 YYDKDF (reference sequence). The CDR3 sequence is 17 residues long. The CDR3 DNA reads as TGTGCCACCAGTATTCCCTCCGGACAAATAGGTCACTATGGCTACACCTTC. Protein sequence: CATSIPSGQIGHYGYTF.

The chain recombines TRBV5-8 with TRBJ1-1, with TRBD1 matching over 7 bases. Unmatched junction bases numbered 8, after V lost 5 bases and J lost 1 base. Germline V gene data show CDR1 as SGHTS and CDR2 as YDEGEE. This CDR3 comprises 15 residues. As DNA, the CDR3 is TGTGCCAGCAGATTAACAGGGGTTGGGAACACTGAAGCTTTCTTT. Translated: CASRLTGVGNTEAFF.

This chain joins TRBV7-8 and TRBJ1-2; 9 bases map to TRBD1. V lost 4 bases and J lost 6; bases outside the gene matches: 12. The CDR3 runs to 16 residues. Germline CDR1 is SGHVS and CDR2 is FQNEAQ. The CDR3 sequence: CASSYTRDRARDGYTF. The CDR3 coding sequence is TGTGCCAGCAGCTATACCCGGGACAGGGCTAGGGATGGCTACACCTTC. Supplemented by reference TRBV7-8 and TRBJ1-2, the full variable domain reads GAGVSQSPRYKVAKRGQDVALRCDPISGHVSLFWYQQALGQGPEFLTYFQNEAQLDKSGLPSDRFFAERPEGSVSTLKIQRTQQEDSAVYLCASSYTRDRARDGYTFGSGTRLTVV.

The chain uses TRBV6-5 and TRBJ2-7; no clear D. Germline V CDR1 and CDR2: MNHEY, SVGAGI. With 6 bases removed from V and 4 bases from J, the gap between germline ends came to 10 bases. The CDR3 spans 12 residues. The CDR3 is CASSVREYEQYF. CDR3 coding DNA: TGTGCCAGCAGCGTCAGAGAATACGAGCAGTACTTC.

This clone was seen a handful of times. CDR3 DNA sequence: TGCGCCAGCAGTGCATTGGGGAACTCTGGAAACACCATATATTTT. Encoded protein: CASSALGNSGNTIYF. The genes are TRBV10-2 and TRBJ1-3, with D hard to call. This CDR3 has 15 residues. Trimming removed 4 bases at V and 0 bases at J, with 10 bases between. Germline CDR1 WSHSY, CDR2 SAAADI.

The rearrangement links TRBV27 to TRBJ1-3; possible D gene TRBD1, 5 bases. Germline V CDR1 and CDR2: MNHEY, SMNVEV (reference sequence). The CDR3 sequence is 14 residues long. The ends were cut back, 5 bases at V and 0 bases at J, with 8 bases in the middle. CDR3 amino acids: CASSLTVSGNTIYF. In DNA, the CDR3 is TGTGCCAGCAGTCTGACAGTCTCTGGAAACACCATATATTTT.

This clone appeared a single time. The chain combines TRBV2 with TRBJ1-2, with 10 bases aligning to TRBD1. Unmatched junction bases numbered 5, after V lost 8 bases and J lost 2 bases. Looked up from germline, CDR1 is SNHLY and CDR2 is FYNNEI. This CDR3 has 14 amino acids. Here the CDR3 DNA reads TGTGCCAGCGACGGGACAGGGGCGAACTATGGCTACACCTTC. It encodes CASDGTGANYGYTF.